A selection of T cell receptor beta chains follows, all from one sample in a study of beta chain features in type 1 diabetes. TCRdb keeps only in-frame clones here, not all; method: immunoSEQ multiplex PCR. Of around 180,000 clones in the sample, 6.5% to 9.5% are singletons; the top ten hold about 0.9%. The sample comprised central memory CD4+ T cells from blood. Receptor source: a middle-aged woman with type 1 diabetes. Both conserved end residues are part of each CDR3. Each record gives: J gene, D gene, clone size, V gene, CDR3 protein, CDR3 DNA. The D gene is left open where the match is weak. Size is stated for part of the rows, as once, few or many counts, or as a class when the clone is expanded.

TRBJ2-2 | TRBD2 | NA | TRBV7-2 | CASSHRTSTGELFF | TGTGCCAGCAGCCACCGGACTAGCACCGGGGAGCTGTTTTTT
TRBJ1-5 | NA | many | TRBV4-3 | CASSQEREGQPQHF | TGCGCCAGCAGCCAAGAACGGGAAGGGCAGCCCCAGCATTTT
TRBJ2-7 | NA | few | TRBV28 | CASSSQTYGQYF | TGTGCCAGCAGCTCCCAAACCTACGGGCAGTACTTC
TRBJ1-5 | NA | NA | TRBV19 | CASSMVRPSSSNQPQHF | TGTGCCAGTAGTATGGTCCGCCCGAGTAGTAGCAATCAGCCCCAGCATTTT
TRBJ2-3 | NA | few | TRBV9 | CASSVKDGGYSTDTQYF | TGTGCCAGCAGCGTAAAAGATGGGGGCTACAGCACAGATACGCAGTATTTT
TRBJ2-1 | TRBD2 | NA | TRBV7-9 | CASSPPTSGANEQFF | TGTGCCAGCAGCCCCCCGACTAGCGGGGCCAATGAGCAGTTCTTC
TRBJ2-7 | NA | few | TRBV28 | CASSLPAYEQYF | TGTGCCAGCAGTTTACCAGCCTACGAGCAGTACTTC
TRBJ1-1 | NA | many | TRBV2 | CASSEMAGFTEAFF | TGTGCCAGCAGTGAGATGGCGGGGTTTACTGAAGCTTTCTTT
TRBJ2-2 | TRBD1 | NA | TRBV5-4 | CASSGPGQGATGELFF | TGTGCCAGCAGCGGGCCGGGACAGGGGGCTACCGGGGAGCTGTTTTTT
TRBJ1-1 | NA | NA | TRBV7-8 | CASRFGGWGNTEAFF | TGTGCCAGCAGGTTCGGAGGGTGGGGTAACACTGAAGCTTTCTTT
TRBJ1-1 | NA | few | TRBV29-1 | CSVDHRGMNTEAFF | TGCAGCGTTGATCACCGGGGGATGAACACTGAAGCTTTCTTT
TRBJ1-5 | TRBD1 | NA | TRBV6-6 | CASSYPQGGADQPQHF | TGTGCCAGCAGTTACCCCCAGGGGGGCGCCGATCAGCCCCAGCATTTT
TRBJ1-1 | NA | few | TRBV7-2 | CASSSGGAGNTEAFF | TGTGCCAGCAGCTCCGGGGGGGCCGGGAACACTGAAGCTTTCTTT
TRBJ2-5 | TRBD2 | few | TRBV5-4 | CASSLSGLAGELETQYF | TGTGCCAGCAGCTTGAGTGGGCTAGCGGGGGAGCTGGAGACCCAGTACTTC
TRBJ1-5 | NA | many | TRBV7-9 | CASSSGQPNQPQHF | TGTGCCAGCAGCTCCGGACAGCCCAATCAGCCCCAGCATTTT
TRBJ2-1 | TRBD2 | NA | TRBV5-1 | CASSLSLAGGYNEQFF | TGCGCCAGCAGCTTGTCACTAGCGGGGGGATACAATGAGCAGTTCTTC
TRBJ2-7 | NA | few | TRBV4-1 | CASSQDPNFGEQYF | TGCGCCAGCAGCCAAGATCCAAACTTTGGCGAGCAGTACTTC
TRBJ1-2 | NA | many | TRBV7-2 | CASSFPGIHGYTF | TGTGCCAGCAGCTTTCCAGGGATCCATGGCTACACCTTC
TRBJ2-1 | TRBD1 | NA | TRBV11-2 | CASSLVGQGVRNEQFF | TGTGCCAGCAGCTTAGTGGGACAGGGGGTCCGTAATGAGCAGTTCTTC
TRBJ1-5 | NA | few | TRBV29-1 | CSVSSQGNQPQHF | TGCAGCGTATCGTCCCAGGGCAATCAGCCCCAGCATTTT
TRBJ2-7 | TRBD2 | few | TRBV11-2 | CASSTLGLAGVGQYF | TGTGCCAGCAGCACCCTGGGACTAGCGGGAGTAGGGCAGTACTTC
TRBJ2-5 | TRBD1 | NA | TRBV7-6 | CASSAQGIETQYF | TGTGCCAGCAGCGCACAGGGGATAGAGACCCAGTACTTC
TRBJ1-1 | NA | NA | TRBV4-3 | CASSQDRRVGYTEAFF | TGCGCCAGCAGCCAAGATAGGCGGGTAGGGTACACTGAAGCTTTCTTT
TRBJ2-2 | NA | NA | TRBV4-1 | CASSQARGQNTGELFF | TGCGCCAGCAGCCAAGCCCGGGGACAGAACACCGGGGAGCTGTTTTTT
TRBJ1-6 | NA | NA | TRBV9 | CASSPGISPQPLHF | TGTGCCAGCAGTCCGGGGATATCCCCACAGCCCCTCCACTTT
TRBJ2-5 | TRBD1 | few | TRBV18 | CASSATGSQETQYF | TGTGCCAGCTCAGCGACAGGGTCCCAAGAGACCCAGTACTTC
TRBJ1-2 | TRBD1 | NA | TRBV7-8 | CASSLTGESGYTF | TGTGCCAGCAGCCTGACAGGGGAGAGTGGCTACACCTTC
TRBJ1-1 | NA | NA | TRBV7-9 | CASSLDGGAYAFF | TGTGCCAGCAGCCTCGACGGCGGCGCCTACGCTTTCTTT
TRBJ1-1 | TRBD1 | NA | TRBV7-9 | CASSYGQEGTEAFF | TGTGCCAGCAGTTACGGACAGGAGGGTACTGAAGCTTTCTTT
TRBJ2-7 | TRBD2 | NA | TRBV5-4 | CASSLTSGRIHEQYF | TGTGCCAGCAGCTTGACTAGCGGGAGAATCCACGAGCAGTACTTC
TRBJ1-1 | NA | few | TRBV4-3 | CASSQGPYSTEEAFF | TGCGCCAGCAGCCAAGGGCCCTACAGTACTGAGGAAGCTTTCTTT
TRBJ2-3 | TRBD1 | NA | TRBV5-1 | CASTGVADTQYF | TGCGCCAGTACAGGGGTGGCAGATACGCAGTATTTT
TRBJ2-3 | NA | NA | TRBV4-3 | CASSQARGYDTDTQYF | TGCGCCAGCAGCCAAGCTAGGGGGTACGACACAGATACGCAGTATTTT
TRBJ2-1 | NA | NA | TRBV5-4 | CASSSGTPSYNEQFF | TGTGCCAGCAGCTCCGGGACACCTTCCTACAATGAGCAGTTCTTC
TRBJ2-6 | NA | few | TRBV29-1 | CSVGQSSGANVLTF | TGCAGCGTCGGACAAAGCTCTGGGGCCAACGTCCTGACTTTC
TRBJ1-1 | NA | few | TRBV7-8 | CASSVSGYRNTEAFF | TGTGCCAGCAGCGTCTCAGGTTATAGGAACACTGAAGCTTTCTTT
TRBJ1-3 | NA | NA | TRBV18 | CASSPRTASGNTIYF | TGTGCCAGCTCACCCAGGACAGCCTCTGGAAACACCATATATTTT
TRBJ2-1 | NA | few | TRBV5-6 | CASSLAKRVVDYNEQFF | TGTGCCAGCAGCTTGGCCAAGCGGGTAGTGGACTACAATGAGCAGTTCTTC
TRBJ1-2 | NA | NA | TRBV4-3 | CASSQEGWAGDYTF | TGCGCCAGCAGCCAAGAAGGGTGGGCAGGGGACTACACCTTC
TRBJ1-2 | NA | NA | TRBV2 | CASRRTANYGYTF | TGTGCCAGCAGGCGGACAGCGAACTATGGCTACACCTTC
TRBJ2-7 | TRBD2 | NA | TRBV5-1 | CASSGLAGAPYEQYF | TGCGCCAGCAGCGGACTAGCGGGGGCCCCCTACGAGCAGTACTTC
TRBJ1-6 | TRBD1 | NA | TRBV7-9 | CASSYRQGSSYNSPLHF | TGTGCCAGCAGCTACCGACAGGGGAGCTCCTATAATTCACCCCTCCACTTT
TRBJ1-2 | NA | few | TRBV9 | CASSVEGLGGYTF | TGTGCCAGCAGCGTAGAGGGGCTGGGTGGCTACACCTTC
TRBJ2-3 | TRBD1 | few | TRBV9 | CASSVGGQDADTQYF | TGTGCCAGCAGCGTAGGGGGACAGGACGCAGATACGCAGTATTTT
TRBJ1-2 | NA | few | TRBV5-1 | CASSLGGRRNYGYTF | TGCGCCAGCAGCTTGGGGGGGCGCCGGAACTATGGCTACACCTTC
TRBJ2-5 | TRBD1 | NA | TRBV7-2 | CASSFSRTGAQETQYF | TGTGCCAGCAGCTTTTCCCGGACAGGGGCCCAAGAGACCCAGTACTTC
TRBJ2-1 | NA | few | TRBV29-1 | CSCYRGAISNEQFF | TGCAGCTGCTACCGGGGGGCCATCTCCAATGAGCAGTTCTTC
TRBJ1-1 | TRBD1 | few | TRBV7-8 | CASSLMLRGPTEAFF | TGTGCCAGCAGCTTAATGCTAAGGGGGCCCACTGAAGCTTTCTTT
TRBJ2-1 | TRBD2 | few | TRBV6-1 | CASSEFGLAVHNEQFF | TGTGCCAGCAGTGAATTCGGACTAGCGGTACACAATGAGCAGTTCTTC
TRBJ1-2 | NA | many | TRBV7-9 | CASSFEQGHGYTF | TGTGCCAGCAGCTTTGAACAGGGCCATGGCTACACCTTC
TRBJ1-1 | NA | few | TRBV7-9 | CASSLNQETTEAFF | TGTGCCAGCAGCTTAAACCAGGAAACGACTGAAGCTTTCTTT
TRBJ1-3 | NA | few | TRBV7-3 | CASSLTAPGVNGNTIYF | TGTGCCAGCAGCTTAACAGCTCCAGGGGTGAATGGAAACACCATATATTTT
TRBJ2-1 | TRBD1 | NA | TRBV28 | CASSFSHPGQGNGQFF | TGTGCCAGCAGTTTCTCACACCCGGGACAGGGGAACGGGCAGTTCTTC
TRBJ2-1 | TRBD2 | few | TRBV27 | CASSSQGTSGVYNEQFF | TGTGCCAGCAGTTCCCAAGGGACTAGCGGGGTTTACAATGAGCAGTTCTTC